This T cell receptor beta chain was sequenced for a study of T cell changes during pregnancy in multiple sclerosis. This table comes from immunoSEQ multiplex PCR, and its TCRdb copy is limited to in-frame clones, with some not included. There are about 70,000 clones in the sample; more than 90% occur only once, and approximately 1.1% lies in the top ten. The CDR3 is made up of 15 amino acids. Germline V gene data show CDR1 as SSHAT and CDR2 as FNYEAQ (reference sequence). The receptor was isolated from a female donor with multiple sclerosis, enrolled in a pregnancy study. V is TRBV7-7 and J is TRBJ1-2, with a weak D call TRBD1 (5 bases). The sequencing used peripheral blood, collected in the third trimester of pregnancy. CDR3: CAKRTQDTQLNGYTF. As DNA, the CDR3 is TGTGCTAAAAGGACCCAGGACACCCAGTTAAATGGCTACACCTTC.